Shown below are 31 T cell receptor beta chains from a single sample sequenced in a study of blood T cell repertoires in COVID-19. Profiled with immunoSEQ multiplex PCR; TCRdb holds only in-frame clones, not every one. The table includes 150,000 to 200,000 clones, approximately 90% detected once. Sequenced sample: peripheral blood. The receptors were gathered from a man between 18 and 35 years old who had recovered from COVID-19.

J is TRBJ2-7 and V is TRBV9; 14 bases map to TRBD2. The CDR3 spans 17 residues. From germline, CDR1 is SGDLS and CDR2 YYNGEE. The trim removed 0 bases at V and 4 bases at J, leaving 6 bases unmatched. In DNA, the CDR3 is TGTGCCAGCAGCGTAGGACTAGCGGGAGGGCCCGGTTACGAGCAGTACTTC. It translates to CASSVGLAGGPGYEQYF. The whole variable domain, remainder taken from reference TRBV9 and TRBJ2-7, is DSGVTQTPKHLITATGQRVTLRCSPRSGDLSVYWYQQSLDQGLQFLIQYYNGEERAKGNILERFSAQQFPDLHSELNLSSLELGDSALYFCASSVGLAGGPGYEQYFGPGTRLTVT.

This chain links TRBV4-3 with TRBJ1-2; D possibly corresponds to TRBD1 (5 bases). The CDR3 length is 15 residues. Per the germline V gene, CDR1 is LGHNA and CDR2 is YSLEER. The germline V and J ends were trimmed by 1 base and 7 bases, with 16 bases remaining between them. The CDR3 spells CASSQGLAGGGGYTF. CDR3 coding DNA: TGCGCCAGCAGCCAAGGATTAGCGGGGGGTGGTGGCTACACCTTC.

The gene calls are TRBV5-6 and TRBJ1-5; TRBD1 is a possible D gene (5 bases). The CDR3 has 15 amino acids. Germline V CDR1 and CDR2: SGHDT, YYEEEE. The ends were cut back, 3 bases at V and 1 base at J, with 11 bases in the middle. The CDR3 bases are TGTGCCAGCAGCTCCGCGGGGGAAAGCAATCAGCCCCAGCATTTT. It encodes CASSSAGESNQPQHF.

The V call is TRBV4-1, the J call TRBJ1-4; 7 nucleotides match TRBD1. The CDR3 is 13 amino acids. Looked up from germline, CDR1 is MGHRA and CDR2 is YSYEKL. V lost 8 bases and J lost 7; bases outside the gene matches: 7. CDR3 region: CASADRVGEKLFF. Here the CDR3 DNA reads TGCGCCAGCGCAGACAGGGTAGGTGAAAAACTGTTTTTT.

Concerning this clone: The germline gene is not matched at one end of the junction; a read error may be the cause. The V gene is TRBV6-6, the J gene TRBJ2-7; 8 bases agree with TRBD2. The CDR3 sequence is 15 residues long. Germline V gene lookup returns CDR1 MNHNY and CDR2 SVGAGI (reference sequence). CDR3 in DNA: TGTGCCAGCAGTGACTCAAGCGGGGGATTCTACGAGCAGTACTTC. Translation: CASSDSSGGFYEQYF.

V usage is TRBV25-1 and J usage is TRBJ2-5; 7 nucleotides match TRBD2. The V gene's germline CDR1 is MGHDK and CDR2 SYGVNS. This CDR3 comprises 13 residues. Unmatched junction bases numbered 1, after V lost 1 base and J lost 5 bases. The CDR3 region is CASSESGRETQYF. In DNA form, the CDR3 reads TGTGCCAGCAGTGAATCCGGGAGGGAGACCCAGTACTTC.

Written as DNA, the CDR3 is TGTGCCAGTAGTATAAGGATCACGGACAGGGATAATTCACCCCTCCACTTT. This translates into CASSIRITDRDNSPLHF. This chain links TRBV19 with TRBJ1-6; 8 bases line up with TRBD1. CDR1 LNHDA and CDR2 SQIVND come from the germline V gene (reference sequence). CDR3 length: 17 residues. Trimming took 2 bases from V and 5 from J; bases not matched to a gene: 8.

This chain links TRBV28 with TRBJ1-5; TRBD1 matches at 7 bases. This CDR3 contains 16 residues. Germline-derived CDR1 and CDR2 are MDHEN and SYDVKM. Unmatched junction bases numbered 14, after V lost 5 bases and J lost 7 bases. For the CDR3, the DNA is TGTGCCAGCAGTCCTCGACAGGGTCGGGGGATCCAGCCCCAGCATTTT. Protein: CASSPRQGRGIQPQHF. Together with reference TRBV28 and TRBJ1-5, the CDR3 gives the full variable domain: DVKVTQSSRYLVKRTGEKVFLECVQDMDHENMFWYRQDPGLGLRLIYFSYDVKMKEKGDIPEGYSVSREKKERFSLILESASTNQTSMYLCASSPRQGRGIQPQHFGDGTRLSIL.

The chain has TRBV4-1 and TRBJ1-6, with TRBD1 matching 7 bases. The CDR3 runs 15 residues. Unmatched junction bases numbered 14, after V lost 7 bases and J lost 11 bases. CDR1 is MGHRA, CDR2 YSYEKL, per germline. CDR3 sequence: CASTLYQTGNPPLHF. For the CDR3, the DNA is TGCGCCAGCACCCTTTACCAGACAGGGAACCCACCCCTCCACTTT.

The rearrangement links TRBV3-1 (or the pseudogene TRBV3-2) to TRBJ2-7; TRBD2 agrees at 13 bases. CDR3 length equals 19 residues. The germline gives CDR1 LGHDT, CDR2 YNNKEL (reference sequence). J gave up 4 bases and V 4 bases, and 16 bases lay outside the gene matches. The CDR3 reads CASSRDPPTSGRGLYEQYF. The CDR3 region has the DNA TGTGCCAGCAGCCGCGACCCACCTACTAGCGGGAGGGGATTGTACGAGCAGTACTTC.

This chain uses TRBV5-1 with TRBJ2-7; D is possibly TRBD1 (6 bases). Germline CDR1 reads SGHRS; CDR2 reads YFSETQ. The CDR3 has 14 amino acids. V gave up 4 bases and J gave up 3 bases, with 14 bases separating them. CDR3: CASSGTGSVYEQYF. In DNA form, the CDR3 reads TGCGCCAGCAGCGGAACAGGGTCTGTCTACGAGCAGTACTTC.

The gene calls are TRBV6-5 and TRBJ1-2; 10 bases align to TRBD1. V gave up 4 bases and J gave up 8 bases; unmatched junction bases: 4. CDR1 MNHEY and CDR2 SVGAGI come from the germline V gene. The CDR3 runs 13 residues. The CDR3: CASSSTGGGGYTF. In DNA, the CDR3 is TGTGCCAGCAGTTCGACAGGGGGCGGAGGCTACACCTTC.

The V and J genes are TRBV6-2 or TRBV6-3 and TRBJ2-1; 9 bases match TRBD1. Germline values: CDR1 MNHEY, CDR2 SVGEGT. The CDR3 is made up of 15 amino acids. J gave up 8 bases and V 2 bases, and 7 bases lay outside the gene matches. DNA for the CDR3: TGTGCCAGCAGTTACACATGGACAGGGGTTGATGAGCAGTTCTTC. Protein product: CASSYTWTGVDEQFF.

This clone was seen a single time. The gene calls are TRBV28 and TRBJ1-2; no reliable D call. The V and J ends lost 2 bases and 4 bases respectively, with 14 bases between them. CDR3 length: 15 amino acids. Germline-derived CDR1 and CDR2 are MDHEN and SYDVKM. CDR3 residues: CASSLIARRAYGYTF. The CDR3 DNA reads TGTGCCAGCAGTTTAATCGCGCGTCGAGCCTATGGCTACACCTTC.

The genes are TRBV7-8 and TRBJ2-3, with a tentative D call TRBD1 (6 bases). Germline V gene data show CDR1 as SGHVS and CDR2 as FQNEAQ. The CDR3 runs 14 residues. V shed 5 bases and J shed 9 bases, with 18 bases lying between them. The CDR3 coding sequence is TGTGCCAGCAGCATACAGGGTTCCGTTGACACGCAGTATTTT. Translating gives CASSIQGSVDTQYF.

The chain employs TRBV7-8 and TRBJ2-1, with 9 bases fitting TRBD1. From germline, CDR1 is SGHVS and CDR2 FQNEAQ. The CDR3 consists of 16 residues. The V segment lost 3 bases and the J segment 6 bases; nucleotides outside the gene matches: 9. CDR3 residues: CASSLLNGQGFNEQFF. As DNA, the CDR3 is TGTGCCAGCAGCTTGTTGAACGGACAGGGGTTCAATGAGCAGTTCTTC. Looking up the rest from reference TRBV7-8 and TRBJ2-1 gives the full variable domain: GAGVSQSPRYKVAKRGQDVALRCDPISGHVSLFWYQQALGQGPEFLTYFQNEAQLDKSGLPSDRFFAERPEGSVSTLKIQRTQQEDSAVYLCASSLLNGQGFNEQFFGPGTRLTVL.

The V gene is TRBV7-8, the J gene TRBJ1-5; D uncertain. The V end was cut by 4 bases, the J end by 7 bases, with 11 bases between. The germline CDR1 and CDR2 sequences are SGHVS and FQNEAQ. This CDR3 region has 13 residues. The chain's CDR3 is CASSSEARQPQHF. The CDR3 DNA follows: TGTGCCAGCAGCTCCGAGGCGAGGCAGCCCCAGCATTTT.

V and J are TRBV20-1 and TRBJ2-2; 10 bases fit TRBD1. The CDR3 sequence is 16 residues long. V gave up 3 bases and J gave up 6 bases; unmatched junction bases: 10. Germline assignment: CDR1 DFQATT and CDR2 SNEGSKA (reference sequence). Here the CDR3 reads CSASAPGTGVSGELFF. CDR3 nucleotide sequence: TGCAGTGCTAGTGCCCCCGGGACAGGGGTATCCGGGGAGCTGTTTTTT.

This sequence joins TRBV3-1 (or the pseudogene TRBV3-2) and TRBJ1-4; the match to TRBD1 covers 10 bases. The V and J ends lost 4 bases and 7 bases, in that order; junction bases with no gene match: 6. Looked up from germline, CDR1 is LGHDT and CDR2 is YNNKEL (reference sequence). The CDR3 loop spans 15 amino acids. CDR3 sequence reads: CASSPWTGGSEKLFF. The CDR3 region has the DNA TGTGCCAGCAGCCCTTGGACAGGGGGGAGTGAAAAACTGTTTTTT.

The chain carries TRBV27 and TRBJ1-5; 7 bases are a match to TRBD1. The CDR3 spans 18 residues. J lost 0 bases, V lost 0 bases, and 8 bases had no gene match. In germline, CDR1 is MNHEY, CDR2 SMNVEV (reference sequence). The CDR3: CASSLSPWTGDSNQPQHF. For the CDR3, the DNA is TGTGCCAGCAGTTTATCCCCATGGACAGGAGATAGCAATCAGCCCCAGCATTTT.

The chain employs TRBV13 and TRBJ2-1, with 7 bases aligning to TRBD2. In germline, CDR1 is PRHDT, CDR2 FYEKMQ (reference sequence). The CDR3 length is 14 residues. The ends lost 0 bases at V and 5 bases at J; junction bases unmatched: 1. The CDR3 here is CASSLGLADNEQFF. DNA of the CDR3: TGTGCCAGCAGCTTAGGTCTAGCGGACAATGAGCAGTTCTTC.

The rearrangement uses TRBV14 and TRBJ1-1; the D is unclear. In germline, CDR1 is SGHDN, CDR2 FVKESK. Trimming left V 0 bases short and J 0 bases short, with 20 bases between. This CDR3 comprises 19 residues. As DNA, the CDR3 is TGTGCCAGCAGCCAAGAATCGAGGCAAGTTTCGGGGTTGAACACTGAAGCTTTCTTT. Its protein is CASSQESRQVSGLNTEAFF.

V usage is TRBV11-2 and J usage is TRBJ2-5; TRBD1 matches 8 bases. Germline-derived CDR1 and CDR2 are SGHAT and FQNNGV. CDR3 length: 14 amino acids. Trimming cost V 4 bases and J 5 bases; bases outside gene matches: 6. The CDR3 nucleotides read TGTGCCAGCAGCTCGCAGGGGGCGAGGGAGACCCAGTACTTC. As protein: CASSSQGARETQYF.

The chain has TRBV4-2 and TRBJ2-5; TRBD2 matches at 12 bases. V trimming: 0 bases; J trimming: 5 bases; junction bases outside the gene matches: 7. This CDR3 contains 17 residues. Germline V gene sequence: CDR1 LGHNA, CDR2 YNFKEQ. The CDR3 sequence is CASSQDLAGGNVETQYF. DNA of the CDR3: TGTGCCAGCAGCCAAGATCTAGCGGGAGGGAACGTGGAGACCCAGTACTTC.

V usage is TRBV19 and J usage is TRBJ2-7; 9 nucleotides line up with TRBD1. There are 15 residues in the CDR3. Trimming cost V 1 base and J 9 bases; bases outside gene matches: 10. Germline CDR1 reads LNHDA; CDR2 reads SQIVND (reference sequence). The CDR3 nucleotides are TGTGCCAGTAGTATAGGTGGGACAGGGACCGGAGGGCAGTACTTC. Its translation: CASSIGGTGTGGQYF.

This chain uses TRBV5-6 with TRBJ2-7; D remains unclear. The ends were cut back, 0 bases at V and 7 bases at J, with 14 bases in the middle. This CDR3 has 14 amino acids. Per the germline V gene, CDR1 is SGHDT and CDR2 is YYEEEE. This CDR3 reads CASSLGRNLKEQYF. As DNA, the CDR3 is TGTGCCAGCAGCTTGGGCCGTAACCTAAAAGAGCAGTACTTC. Variable domain in full (rest from reference TRBV5-6 and TRBJ2-7): DAGVTQSPTHLIKTRGQQVTLRCSPKSGHDTVSWYQQALGQGPQFIFQYYEEEERQRGNFPDRFSGHQFPNYSSELNVNALLLGDSALYLCASSLGRNLKEQYFGPGTRLTVT.

This chain connects TRBV6-5 to TRBJ2-7; 13 bases are a match to TRBD2. The CDR3 runs 14 residues. Trimming removed 8 bases from V and 2 bases from J; junction bases left unmatched: 3. From germline, CDR1 is MNHEY and CDR2 SVGAGI. This chain's CDR3 is CASEGLAGTYEQYF. Written as DNA, the CDR3 is TGTGCCAGCGAGGGACTAGCGGGAACCTACGAGCAGTACTTC.

This chain links TRBV7-8 with TRBJ2-1; 12 bases line up with TRBD2. Germline CDR1 reads SGHVS; CDR2 reads FQNEAQ. After removal of 5 bases from V and 6 bases from J, the junction contained 8 bases not matched to a gene. The CDR3 contains 16 residues. The DNA for the CDR3 is TGTGCCAGCAGCCTCCTAGCGGGAGGGCCGGGCAATGAGCAGTTCTTC. Translating gives CASSLLAGGPGNEQFF.

The rearrangement joins TRBV15 to TRBJ2-5; 7 nucleotides agree with TRBD1. The CDR3 extends over 18 amino acids. Germline V gene sequence: CDR1 LNHNV, CDR2 YYDKDF (reference sequence). V gave up 3 bases and J gave up 1 base; unmatched junction bases: 14. The CDR3 sequence: CATSSRDSPLRLQETQYF. CDR3 nucleotide sequence: TGTGCCACCAGCAGCCGGGACAGCCCATTGAGACTCCAAGAGACCCAGTACTTC.

The chain carries TRBV14 and TRBJ2-1, with 9 bases identical to TRBD2. The CDR3 runs to 18 residues. Looked up from germline, CDR1 is SGHDN and CDR2 is FVKESK. V gave up 0 bases and J gave up 7 bases; unmatched junction bases: 13. The CDR3 region is CASSQETGASGTFNEQFF. For the CDR3, the DNA is TGTGCCAGCAGCCAAGAGACGGGAGCTAGCGGGACTTTTAATGAGCAGTTCTTC.

This chain links TRBV28 with TRBJ2-1; TRBD2 agrees at 11 bases. CDR1 is MDHEN, CDR2 SYDVKM, per germline. The CDR3 runs 15 residues. V gave up 10 bases and J gave up 8 bases; unmatched junction bases: 13. CDR3 amino acids: CATKRILAGDYEQFF. CDR3 sequence (DNA): TGTGCCACAAAACGAATACTAGCGGGAGACTATGAGCAGTTCTTC.